These T cell receptor beta chains were read from a single sample in a study of shared clonotypes between healthy human individuals. Profiled with immunoSEQ multiplex PCR; TCRdb holds only in-frame clones, not every one. The table shows roughly 2 million clones, with 85% to 95% occurring only once. The specimen was naive CD4+ T cells sorted from blood. These TCRs come from a man younger than 30 in good health. CDR3s include the opening cysteine and the closing phenylalanine or tryptophan. The order of the fields is V gene, D gene, J gene, clone size, CDR3 DNA, CDR3 protein. The D gene is left open where the match is weak. Only some rows state a clone size, as once, few, many or a class for expanded clones.

v_gene: TRBV19; d_gene: .; j_gene: TRBJ2-5; abundance: .; CDR3nt: TGTGCCAGTAGTATGGGGACGGGAGAGACCCAGTACTTC; CDR3aa: CASSMGTGETQYF
v_gene: TRBV7-9; d_gene: TRBD1; j_gene: TRBJ2-7; abundance: .; CDR3nt: TGTGCCAGCAGCTCCAGGACAGGGTACGAGCAGTACTTC; CDR3aa: CASSSRTGYEQYF
v_gene: TRBV30; d_gene: .; j_gene: TRBJ1-3; abundance: once; CDR3nt: TGTGCCTGGAGTATCCGGGAGGGGCCGGCGAACACCATATATTTT; CDR3aa: CAWSIREGPANTIYF
v_gene: TRBV7-9; d_gene: .; j_gene: TRBJ1-2; abundance: .; CDR3nt: TGTGCCAGCAGCCCTTTGCAGGGAATGGGCTACACCTTC; CDR3aa: CASSPLQGMGYTF
v_gene: TRBV30; d_gene: .; j_gene: TRBJ1-6; abundance: .; CDR3nt: TGTGCCTGGAGTGTACGGGGCAGGGATGCACCCCTCCACTTT; CDR3aa: CAWSVRGRDAPLHF
v_gene: TRBV28; d_gene: TRBD2; j_gene: TRBJ2-2; abundance: .; CDR3nt: TGTGCCAGCCAAAGCCTAGCGGGGGTCACCGGGGAGCTGTTTTTT; CDR3aa: CASQSLAGVTGELFF
v_gene: TRBV25-1; d_gene: .; j_gene: TRBJ2-3; abundance: .; CDR3nt: TGTGCCAGCACCCAGGCCGGGGCAGATACGCAGTATTTT; CDR3aa: CASTQAGADTQYF
v_gene: TRBV14; d_gene: .; j_gene: TRBJ1-6; abundance: once; CDR3nt: TGTGCCAGCAGCCAAGTTGACAGTTCACCCCTCCACTTT; CDR3aa: CASSQVDSSPLHF
v_gene: TRBV2; d_gene: TRBD2; j_gene: TRBJ2-1; abundance: .; CDR3nt: TGTGCCAGCAGTGTACTAGCGGGGAGAGAGAATGAGCAGTTCTTC; CDR3aa: CASSVLAGRENEQFF
v_gene: TRBV7-2; d_gene: .; j_gene: TRBJ2-7; abundance: .; CDR3nt: TGTGCCAGCAGCCTTCCGGGACAAACCTACGAGCAGTACTTC; CDR3aa: CASSLPGQTYEQYF
v_gene: TRBV7-3; d_gene: TRBD1; j_gene: TRBJ2-5; abundance: .; CDR3nt: TGTGCCAGCAGCAGAGGACAGGGAGAGACCCAGTACTTC; CDR3aa: CASSRGQGETQYF
v_gene: TRBV2; d_gene: .; j_gene: TRBJ1-4; abundance: .; CDR3nt: TGTGCCAGCACACAGAGGAATGAAAAACTGTTTTTT; CDR3aa: CASTQRNEKLFF
v_gene: TRBV7-9; d_gene: .; j_gene: TRBJ2-3; abundance: .; CDR3nt: TGTGCCAGCAGTATGCGGGTCACAGATACGCAGTATTTT; CDR3aa: CASSMRVTDTQYF
v_gene: TRBV4-3; d_gene: .; j_gene: TRBJ2-5; abundance: .; CDR3nt: TGCGCCAGCAGCCTTGAGGTGAGAGAGACCCAGTACTTC; CDR3aa: CASSLEVRETQYF
v_gene: TRBV5-4; d_gene: TRBD1; j_gene: TRBJ2-5; abundance: .; CDR3nt: TGTGCCAGCAGCTTGGGGACAGGCCAAGAGACCCAGTACTTC; CDR3aa: CASSLGTGQETQYF
v_gene: TRBV30; d_gene: TRBD1; j_gene: TRBJ1-1; abundance: .; CDR3nt: TGTGCCTGGAGGGACAGGGGTTGGACTGAAGCTTTCTTT; CDR3aa: CAWRDRGWTEAFF
v_gene: TRBV27; d_gene: .; j_gene: TRBJ2-2; abundance: .; CDR3nt: TGTGCCAGCAAAGGAGGGGGAATCGGGGAGCTGTTTTTT; CDR3aa: CASKGGGIGELFF
v_gene: TRBV19; d_gene: TRBD1; j_gene: TRBJ1-2; abundance: .; CDR3nt: TGTGCCAGTAGTGACCCCGGGACAGGGGTGATTCAGGGCTACACCTTC; CDR3aa: CASSDPGTGVIQGYTF
v_gene: TRBV10-3; d_gene: TRBD1; j_gene: TRBJ2-7; abundance: .; CDR3nt: TGTGCCATCAGAACCGGGACAGGGGCTATCTACGAGCAGTACTTC; CDR3aa: CAIRTGTGAIYEQYF
v_gene: TRBV15; d_gene: TRBD2; j_gene: TRBJ2-3; abundance: once; CDR3nt: TGTGCCACCAGCAGAGAGGGACTAGCTCTCACAGATACGCAGTATTTT; CDR3aa: CATSREGLALTDTQYF
v_gene: TRBV12-5; d_gene: .; j_gene: TRBJ2-5; abundance: .; CDR3nt: TGTGCTAGTGGTTTGGGAAAACAAGAGACCCAGTACTTC; CDR3aa: CASGLGKQETQYF
v_gene: TRBV7-9; d_gene: .; j_gene: TRBJ2-3; abundance: .; CDR3nt: TGTGCCACCAAACCAACCAGGGTCAATAGCACAGATACGCAGTATTTT; CDR3aa: CATKPTRVNSTDTQYF
v_gene: TRBV10-1; d_gene: TRBD1; j_gene: TRBJ2-7; abundance: .; CDR3nt: TGCGCCAGCAGACAGGGGGCTCCCTACGAGCAGTACTTC; CDR3aa: CASRQGAPYEQYF
v_gene: TRBV6-5; d_gene: TRBD2; j_gene: TRBJ2-5; abundance: .; CDR3nt: TGTGCCAGCAGTTACTCAACTAGCGGCCCGACTACCCAGTACTTC; CDR3aa: CASSYSTSGPTTQYF
v_gene: TRBV12-2; d_gene: .; j_gene: TRBJ2-1; abundance: .; CDR3nt: TGTGCAAGTCGCTTAGCTGGGACTAGCGGGTTCAATGAGCAGTTCTTC; CDR3aa: CASRLAGTSGFNEQFF
v_gene: TRBV6-5; d_gene: .; j_gene: TRBJ2-2; abundance: .; CDR3nt: TGTGCCAGCAGTTACTCGAGTCAGACTACCACCGGGGAGCTGTTTTTT; CDR3aa: CASSYSSQTTTGELFF
v_gene: TRBV5-1; d_gene: .; j_gene: TRBJ1-3; abundance: .; CDR3nt: TGCGCCAGCAGCTTGTCCTTGGTCGGCTCTGGAAACACCATATATTTT; CDR3aa: CASSLSLVGSGNTIYF
v_gene: TRBV18; d_gene: TRBD1; j_gene: TRBJ1-1; abundance: .; CDR3nt: TGTGCCAGCTCACCTGCCGGGACAGGGGGCCCGTGGACTTTCTTT; CDR3aa: CASSPAGTGGPWTFF